The 21 T cell receptor beta chains below come from one sample, sequenced in a study of blood T cell repertoires in COVID-19 (dated by TCRdb to between 2020 and 2021). The library was built by means of the immunoSEQ multiplex PCR assay. What TCRdb holds here is the immuneACCESS table cut down to in-frame rearrangements. Part of the clones is not present; checked against another copy, under half of the missing clones reflect an unresolved V gene, and the others are unexplained. For this sample there are around 100,000 clones; under 75% appear just once. The ten largest account for about 5.9% of the sample. Sequenced: peripheral blood. The receptors were gathered from a man older than 75 with acute or convalescent COVID-19.

The chain joins TRBV24-1 to TRBJ2-7; weak D call: TRBD2 (5 bases). V gave up 5 bases and J gave up 2 bases, with 12 bases separating them. The V gene's germline CDR1 is KGHDR and CDR2 SFDVKD. This CDR3 contains 14 residues. The CDR3 sequence is CATSGGPLPYEQYF. In DNA, the CDR3 is TGTGCCACCAGTGGAGGGCCATTACCCTACGAGCAGTACTTC.

The J gene is TRBJ1-5, the V gene TRBV6-6; D uncertain. CDR3 length equals 15 residues. V was clipped by 7 bases and J by 2 bases, with 15 bases between them. Germline V gives CDR1 MNHNY, CDR2 SVGAGI (reference sequence). The CDR3 loop is CASTTTGSGNQPQHF. In nucleotides, the CDR3 is TGTGCCAGCACCACGACTGGGAGTGGCAATCAGCCCCAGCATTTT.

The chain combines TRBV13 with TRBJ2-5; 12 bases align to TRBD2. The germline V gene has CDR1 PRHDT and CDR2 FYEKMQ (reference sequence). The CDR3 sequence is 18 residues long. The ends lost 5 bases at V and 6 bases at J; junction bases unmatched: 16. CDR3 sequence reads: CASSPPRASGRALQTQYF. The CDR3 nucleotides are TGTGCCAGCAGCCCCCCCCGGGCTAGCGGGAGGGCCTTACAGACCCAGTACTTC.

In nucleotides, the CDR3 is TGCGCCAGCAGCTCACGCTCGGGAGCTAATGAAAAACTGTTTTTT. Translating it yields CASSSRSGANEKLFF. V and J are TRBV4-1 and TRBJ1-4; D unresolved. Trimming left V 5 bases short and J 3 bases short, with 13 bases between. This CDR3 is 15 amino acids long. The germline V gene encodes CDR1 MGHRA and CDR2 YSYEKL.

The chain links TRBV2 to TRBJ2-5; 9 bases match TRBD1. The J segment lost 5 bases and the V segment lost 10 bases, leaving 8 bases of the junction unmatched. Germline assignment: CDR1 SNHLY and CDR2 FYNNEI. The CDR3 extends over 13 amino acids. For the CDR3, the DNA is TGTGCCACTTCCGGGACAGGGAGGGAGACCCAGTACTTC. It specifies CATSGTGRETQYF.

The chain links TRBV28 to TRBJ1-4, with TRBD1 matching over 8 bases. Germline V gene data show CDR1 as MDHEN and CDR2 as SYDVKM. The trim removed 3 bases at V and 3 bases at J, leaving 3 bases unmatched. The CDR3 sequence is 15 residues long. The CDR3 region is CASSFPQGANEKLFF. DNA of the CDR3: TGTGCCAGCAGTTTCCCACAGGGGGCTAATGAAAAACTGTTTTTT.

The gene calls are TRBV7-2 and TRBJ2-1; 8 bases agree with TRBD2. Germline lookup yields CDR1 SGHTA and CDR2 FQGNSA. The trim removed 1 base at V and 7 bases at J, leaving 6 bases unmatched. The CDR3 is made up of 15 amino acids. CDR3 sequence (DNA): TGTGCCAGCAGCTTAGGCCGGGAGGGCCATAATGAGCAGTTCTTC. Translation: CASSLGREGHNEQFF.

This clone was detected only a few times. The chain joins TRBV5-1 to TRBJ2-7; TRBD1 matches 7 bases. With V trimmed by 4 bases and J by 6 bases, 4 bases remained unmatched. The CDR3 is 12 amino acids. Germline V gene lookup returns CDR1 SGHRS and CDR2 YFSETQ. The CDR3 here is CASSPGQVEQYF. The CDR3 bases are TGCGCCAGCAGCCCAGGACAGGTCGAGCAGTACTTC.

The CDR3 sequence is CASSPSPGGTGELFF. The CDR3 DNA follows: TGTGCCAGCAGCCCCTCACCGGGGGGCACCGGGGAGCTGTTTTTT. The V call is TRBV3-1 (or the pseudogene TRBV3-2), the J call TRBJ2-2; TRBD2 matches at 7 bases. The CDR3 extends over 15 amino acids. J was trimmed by 4 bases and V by 4 bases; bases with no gene match: 6. Germline V CDR1 and CDR2: LGHDT, YNNKEL (reference sequence).

The genes are TRBV7-8 and TRBJ2-3; TRBD2 agrees at 7 bases. The CDR3 is 15 residues long. With 4 bases clipped from V and 4 bases from J, the junction kept 8 bases outside the gene matches. The germline V gene has CDR1 SGHVS and CDR2 FQNEAQ. The CDR3 nucleotides read TGTGCCAGCAGCTCGGGGAGGGCACTGGCAGATACGCAGTATTTT. This encodes CASSSGRALADTQYF.

The genes are TRBV12-3 or TRBV12-4 and TRBJ2-3, with no clear D. V lost 3 bases and J lost 4, with 5 bases in between. This CDR3 is built from 12 residues. The CDR3 spells CASSLAPDTQYF. The CDR3 bases are TGTGCCAGCAGTTTGGCCCCAGATACGCAGTATTTT.

J is TRBJ1-5 and V is TRBV6-2 or TRBV6-3; no clear D gene. This CDR3 region has 16 residues. Germline V gene sequence: CDR1 MNHEY, CDR2 SVGEGT. The V gene lost 0 bases and the J gene lost 6 bases, with 15 bases spanning the gap. The DNA of the CDR3 is TGTGCCAGCAGTTACTCGCCGGGAGAGGCCATTCAGCCCCAGCATTTT. It yields the protein CASSYSPGEAIQPQHF.

This clone was found a few times. This sequence joins TRBV5-1 and TRBJ2-2; D call uncertain. In germline, CDR1 is SGHRS, CDR2 YFSETQ. The CDR3 totals 13 residues. V dropped 1 base and J dropped 8 bases, with 9 bases sitting between them. The CDR3 sequence: CASSLLLEGELFF. In DNA form, the CDR3 reads TGCGCCAGCAGCTTGCTATTGGAGGGGGAGCTGTTTTTT.

The J gene is TRBJ2-7, the V gene TRBV10-3; D may be TRBD1 (6 bases). The V gene's germline CDR1 is ENHRY and CDR2 SYGVKD. The CDR3 covers 15 residues. The ends were cut back, 5 bases at V and 1 base at J, with 15 bases in the middle. The CDR3: CAISTRDTLSYEQYF. CDR3 in DNA: TGTGCCATCAGTACCCGGGACACCCTTTCCTACGAGCAGTACTTC.

In its sample, this clone was seen once. The rearrangement uses TRBV9 and TRBJ2-7; 8 positions match TRBD2. The CDR3 consists of 16 residues. CDR1 is SGDLS and CDR2 is YYNGEE in the germline V gene. V lost 3 bases and J lost 7; bases outside the gene matches: 15. This CDR3 reads CASSGREGQGLGEQYF. The DNA of the CDR3 is TGTGCCAGCAGCGGTAGGGAGGGGCAGGGACTAGGAGAGCAGTACTTC.

This clone was observed a few times. Here the CDR3 reads CASRRTAGYEQYF. CDR3 DNA sequence: TGTGCCAGCAGGAGGACAGCTGGCTACGAGCAGTACTTC. The chain couples TRBV27 to TRBJ2-7; perhaps TRBD1 as D (6 bases). There are 13 residues in the CDR3. Trimming took off 6 bases at V and 3 bases at J, with 12 bases between the two ends. The germline CDR1 and CDR2 sequences are MNHEY and SMNVEV (reference sequence).

This clone was seen only a few times. The chain joins TRBV19 to TRBJ1-5; 7 bases agree with TRBD1. Per germline, CDR1 LNHDA and CDR2 SQIVND (reference sequence). The CDR3 sequence is 16 residues long. Germline trimming cut 2 bases from V and 5 bases from J; bases unmatched to any gene: 9. CDR3 in amino acids: CASSITGVKMDQPQHF. CDR3 sequence (DNA): TGTGCCAGTAGTATAACAGGGGTGAAGATGGATCAGCCCCAGCATTTT.

The V call is TRBV7-8, the J call TRBJ1-5, with no clear D. CDR1 and CDR2 from the germline V gene are SGHVS and FQNEAQ. This CDR3 contains 13 residues. V shed 3 bases and J shed 0 bases, with 3 bases lying between them. The CDR3 bases are TGTGCCAGCAGCTTCGGTAGCAATCAGCCCCAGCATTTT. Translation gives CASSFGSNQPQHF.

The genes are TRBV7-6 and TRBJ1-1, with D possibly TRBD1 on 6 matching bases. The germline V gene has CDR1 SGHVS and CDR2 FNYEAQ. Trimming took 1 base from V and 2 from J, leaving 11 bases between them. The CDR3 has 15 residues. In DNA form, the CDR3 reads TGTGCCAGCAGCTTAGTAGAACAGGGTAACACTGAAGCTTTCTTT. Its protein is CASSLVEQGNTEAFF.

Only one count was recorded for this clone. The chain combines TRBV19 with TRBJ1-5; the D gene is possibly TRBD1 (5 bases). The CDR3 extends over 18 amino acids. V lost 7 bases to trimming and J lost 6 bases, with 28 bases between them. From germline, CDR1 is LNHDA and CDR2 SQIVND (reference sequence). CDR3 sequence: CASTPRDKGLFITQPQHF. The CDR3 region has the DNA TGTGCCAGTACTCCCCGCGATAAGGGACTATTCATTACTCAGCCCCAGCATTTT.

This clone was counted many times. The chain employs TRBV5-4 and TRBJ2-1, with a possible D match to TRBD1 (6 bases). V was clipped by 0 bases and J by 2 bases, with 9 bases between them. CDR1 is SGHNT and CDR2 is YYREEE in the germline V gene (reference sequence). The CDR3 has 15 residues. The chain's CDR3 is CASSLGAGAYNEQFF. CDR3 in DNA: TGTGCCAGCAGCTTGGGGGCAGGGGCCTACAATGAGCAGTTCTTC.